This TCR beta chain was captured by sequencing in a study of beta chain features in type 1 diabetes. Reverse transcription of all isolated RNA meant that expressed TCRB transcripts were sequenced. Profiling relied on immunoSEQ multiplex PCR, and the TCRdb table lists in-frame clones only, not all of them. The repertoire holds around 140,000 clones, more than 9% seen once, with 1.3% in the top ten. In germline, CDR1 is MDHEN, CDR2 SYDVKM. V was pared by 5 bases and J by 5 bases, with 3 bases of the junction left unmatched. The CDR3 is 13 amino acids. The clonotype comes from a man aged 18 to 35 in good health. Sample: naive CD4+ T cells from blood. This chain links TRBV28 with TRBJ2-5; 9 bases agree with TRBD2. This chain's CDR3 is CASSPGTSETQYF. The CDR3 region has the DNA TGTGCCAGCAGTCCCGGGACTAGCGAGACCCAGTACTTC.